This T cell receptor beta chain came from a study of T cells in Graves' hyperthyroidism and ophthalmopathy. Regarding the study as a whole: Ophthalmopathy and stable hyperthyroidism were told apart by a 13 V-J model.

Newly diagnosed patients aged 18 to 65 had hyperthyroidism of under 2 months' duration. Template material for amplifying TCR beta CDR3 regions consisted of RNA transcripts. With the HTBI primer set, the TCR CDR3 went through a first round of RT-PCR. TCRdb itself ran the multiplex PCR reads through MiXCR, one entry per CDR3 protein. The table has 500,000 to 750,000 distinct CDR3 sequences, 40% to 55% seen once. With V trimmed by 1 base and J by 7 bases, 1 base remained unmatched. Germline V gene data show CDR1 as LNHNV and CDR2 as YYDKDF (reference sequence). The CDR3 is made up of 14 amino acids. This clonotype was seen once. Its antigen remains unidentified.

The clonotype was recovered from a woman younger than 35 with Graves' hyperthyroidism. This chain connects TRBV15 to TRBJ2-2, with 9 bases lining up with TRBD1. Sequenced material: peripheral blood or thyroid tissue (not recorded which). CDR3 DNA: TGTGCCACCAGCAGAGGACAGGGGGTCGGGGAGCTGTTTTTT. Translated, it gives CATSRGQGVGELFF.